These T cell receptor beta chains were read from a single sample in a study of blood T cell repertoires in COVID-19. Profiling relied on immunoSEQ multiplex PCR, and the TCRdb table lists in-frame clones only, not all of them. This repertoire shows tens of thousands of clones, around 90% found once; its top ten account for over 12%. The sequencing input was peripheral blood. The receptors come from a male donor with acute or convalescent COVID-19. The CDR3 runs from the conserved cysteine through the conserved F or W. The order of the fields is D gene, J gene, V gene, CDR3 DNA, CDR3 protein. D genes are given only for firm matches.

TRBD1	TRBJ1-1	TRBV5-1	TGCGCCAGCAGGGGACAGGGGAACACTGAAGCTTTCTTT	CASRGQGNTEAFF
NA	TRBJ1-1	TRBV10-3	TGTGCCATCAGTGATGGTTTACAAACTGAAGCTTTCTTT	CAISDGLQTEAFF
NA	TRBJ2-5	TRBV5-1	TGCGCCAGCAGCTTGGGGCAGCGCGGAGAGACCCAGTACTTC	CASSLGQRGETQYF
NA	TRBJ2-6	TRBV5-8	TGTGCCAGCGGGGCCATCGGGGCCAACGTCCTGACTTTC	CASGAIGANVLTF
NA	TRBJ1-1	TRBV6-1	TGTGCCAGCAGTGAAGCGCGTGGTGGGGGCCGCACTGAAGCTTTCTTT	CASSEARGGGRTEAFF
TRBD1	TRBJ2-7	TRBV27	TGTGCCAGCACGCCCCAGGGGGCAAGAGGTTCGGGGGAGCAGTACTTC	CASTPQGARGSGEQYF
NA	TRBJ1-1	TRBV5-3	TGTGCCAGACCAAGGGGAGGGATGAACACTGAAGCTTTCTTT	CARPRGGMNTEAFF
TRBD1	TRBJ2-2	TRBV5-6	TGTGCCAGCAGCTTGATAGGGGACAGGGCTACCGGGGAGCTGTTTTTT	CASSLIGDRATGELFF
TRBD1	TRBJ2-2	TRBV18	TGTGCCAGCTCAACCGGACAGGGGGCCATCACCGGGGAGCTGTTTTTT	CASSTGQGAITGELFF
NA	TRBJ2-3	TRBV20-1	TGCAGTGCTAGTTTCAGGGTTGGTGCAGATACGCAGTATTTT	CSASFRVGADTQYF
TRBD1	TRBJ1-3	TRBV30	TGTGCCTGGAGCCGGACAGGGACTGGAAACACCATATATTTT	CAWSRTGTGNTIYF
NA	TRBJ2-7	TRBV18	TGTGCCAGCTCACCCCCGGGACTTAGCTCCTACGAGCAGTACTTC	CASSPPGLSSYEQYF